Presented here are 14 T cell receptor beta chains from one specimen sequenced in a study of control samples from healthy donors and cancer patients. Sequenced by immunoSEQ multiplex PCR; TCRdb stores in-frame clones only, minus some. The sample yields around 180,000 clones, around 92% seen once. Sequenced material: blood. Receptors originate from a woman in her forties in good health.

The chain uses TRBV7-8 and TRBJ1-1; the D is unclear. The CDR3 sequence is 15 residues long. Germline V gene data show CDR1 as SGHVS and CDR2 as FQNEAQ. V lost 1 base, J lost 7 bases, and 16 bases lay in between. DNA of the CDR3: TGTGCCAGCAGCTTAGGTGTGATCTGGGGTAATGAAGCTTTCTTT. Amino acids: CASSLGVIWGNEAFF.

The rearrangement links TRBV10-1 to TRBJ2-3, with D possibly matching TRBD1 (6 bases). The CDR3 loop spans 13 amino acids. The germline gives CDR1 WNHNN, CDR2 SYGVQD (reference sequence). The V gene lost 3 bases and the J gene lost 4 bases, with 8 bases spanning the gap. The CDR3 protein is CASSDKGADTQYF. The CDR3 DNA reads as TGCGCCAGCAGTGATAAGGGGGCAGATACGCAGTATTTT.

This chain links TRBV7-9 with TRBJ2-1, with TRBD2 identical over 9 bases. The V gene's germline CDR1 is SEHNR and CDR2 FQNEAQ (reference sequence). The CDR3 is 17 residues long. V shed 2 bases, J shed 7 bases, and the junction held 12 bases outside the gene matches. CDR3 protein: CASSLYSGGPSGNEQFF. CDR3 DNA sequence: TGTGCCAGCAGCTTATATAGCGGGGGCCCCAGTGGTAATGAGCAGTTCTTC.

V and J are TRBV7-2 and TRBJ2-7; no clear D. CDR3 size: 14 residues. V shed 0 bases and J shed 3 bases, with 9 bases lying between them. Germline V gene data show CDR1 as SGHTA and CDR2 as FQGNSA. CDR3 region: CASSLAGSLYEQYF. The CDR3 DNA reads TGTGCCAGCAGCTTAGCCGGTTCACTCTACGAGCAGTACTTC.

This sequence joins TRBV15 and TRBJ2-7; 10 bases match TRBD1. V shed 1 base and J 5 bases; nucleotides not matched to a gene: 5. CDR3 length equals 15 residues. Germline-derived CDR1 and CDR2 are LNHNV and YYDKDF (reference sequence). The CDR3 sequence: CATSRAPGQGNEQYF. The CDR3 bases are TGTGCCACCAGCAGAGCCCCGGGACAGGGGAACGAGCAGTACTTC.

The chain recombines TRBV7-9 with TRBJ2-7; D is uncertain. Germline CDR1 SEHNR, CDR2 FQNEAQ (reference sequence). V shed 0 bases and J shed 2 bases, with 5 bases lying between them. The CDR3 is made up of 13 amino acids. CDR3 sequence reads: CASSLAATYEQYF. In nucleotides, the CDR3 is TGTGCCAGCAGCTTAGCAGCCACCTACGAGCAGTACTTC.

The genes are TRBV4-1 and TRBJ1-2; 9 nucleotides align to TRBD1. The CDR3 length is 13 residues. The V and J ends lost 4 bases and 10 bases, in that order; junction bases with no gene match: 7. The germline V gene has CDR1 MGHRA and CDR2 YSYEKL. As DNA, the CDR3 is TGCGCCAGCAGCCTAGACAGGGGGGGAGTCTACACCTTC. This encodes CASSLDRGGVYTF.

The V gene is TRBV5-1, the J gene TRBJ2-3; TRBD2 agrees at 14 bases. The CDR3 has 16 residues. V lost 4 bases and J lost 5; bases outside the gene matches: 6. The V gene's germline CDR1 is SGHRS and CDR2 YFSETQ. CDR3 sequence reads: CASSQGLAGGVDTQYF. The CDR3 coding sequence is TGCGCCAGCAGCCAAGGACTAGCGGGGGGAGTAGATACGCAGTATTTT. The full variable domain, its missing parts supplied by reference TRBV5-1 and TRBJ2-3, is KAGVTQTPRYLIKTRGQQVTLSCSPISGHRSVSWYQQTPGQGLQFLFEYFSETQRNKGNFPGRFSGRQFSNSRSEMNVSTLELGDSALYLCASSQGLAGGVDTQYFGPGTRLTVL.

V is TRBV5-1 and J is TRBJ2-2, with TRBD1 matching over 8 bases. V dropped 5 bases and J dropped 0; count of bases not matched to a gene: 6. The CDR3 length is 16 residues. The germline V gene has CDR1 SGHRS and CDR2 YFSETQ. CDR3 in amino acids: CASRPRDRTNTGELFF. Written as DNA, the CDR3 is TGCGCCAGCAGACCCCGGGACAGGACGAACACCGGGGAGCTGTTTTTT.

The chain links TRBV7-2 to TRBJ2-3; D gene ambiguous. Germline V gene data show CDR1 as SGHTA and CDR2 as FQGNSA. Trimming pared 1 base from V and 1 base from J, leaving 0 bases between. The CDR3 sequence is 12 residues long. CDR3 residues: CASSLGTDTQYF. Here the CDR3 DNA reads TGTGCCAGCAGCTTAGGCACAGATACGCAGTATTTT. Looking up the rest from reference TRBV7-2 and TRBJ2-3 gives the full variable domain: GAGVSQSPSNKVTEKGKDVELRCDPISGHTALYWYRQSLGQGLEFLIYFQGNSAPDKSGLPSDRFSAERTGGSVSTLTIQRTQQEDSAVYLCASSLGTDTQYFGPGTRLTVL.

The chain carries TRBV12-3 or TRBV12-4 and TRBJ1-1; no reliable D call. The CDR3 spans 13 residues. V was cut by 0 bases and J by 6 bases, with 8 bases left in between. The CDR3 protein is CASSLARLAEAFF. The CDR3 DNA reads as TGTGCCAGCAGTTTAGCCCGCCTGGCTGAAGCTTTCTTT.

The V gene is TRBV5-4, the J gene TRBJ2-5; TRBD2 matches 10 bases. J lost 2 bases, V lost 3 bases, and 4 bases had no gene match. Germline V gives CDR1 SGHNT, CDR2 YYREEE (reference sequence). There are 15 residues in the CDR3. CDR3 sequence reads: CASSSPLAGQETQYF. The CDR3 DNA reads TGTGCCAGCAGCTCCCCACTAGCGGGGCAAGAGACCCAGTACTTC.

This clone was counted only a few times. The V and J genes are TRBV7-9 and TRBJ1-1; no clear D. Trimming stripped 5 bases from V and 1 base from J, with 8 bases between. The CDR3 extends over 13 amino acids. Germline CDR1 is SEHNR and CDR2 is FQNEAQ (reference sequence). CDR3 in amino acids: CASSVVGNTEAFF. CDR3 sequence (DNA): TGTGCCAGCAGCGTCGTGGGGAACACTGAAGCTTTCTTT.

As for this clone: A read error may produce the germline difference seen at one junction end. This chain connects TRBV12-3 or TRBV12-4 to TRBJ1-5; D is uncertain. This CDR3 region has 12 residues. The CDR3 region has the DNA TGTGCCAACAGTTTCTGGAATCAGCCCCAGCATTTT. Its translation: CANSFWNQPQHF.